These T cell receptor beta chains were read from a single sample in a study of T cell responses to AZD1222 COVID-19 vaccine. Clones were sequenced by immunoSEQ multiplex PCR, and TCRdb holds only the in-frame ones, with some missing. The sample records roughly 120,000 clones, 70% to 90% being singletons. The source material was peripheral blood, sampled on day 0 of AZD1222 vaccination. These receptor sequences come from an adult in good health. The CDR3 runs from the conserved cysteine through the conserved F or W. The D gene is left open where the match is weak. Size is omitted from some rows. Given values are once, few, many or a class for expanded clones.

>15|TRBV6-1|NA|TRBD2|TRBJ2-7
TGTGCCAGCAAAGGTCGAGCGGGGGGGCCCTACGAGCAGTACTTC
CASKGRAGGPYEQYF
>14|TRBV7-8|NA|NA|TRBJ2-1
TGTGCCAGCAGCTTCCAGAGCTCCTACAATGAGCAGTTCTTC
CASSFQSSYNEQFF
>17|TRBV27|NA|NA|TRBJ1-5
TGTGCCAGCAGTCCACACAGGGTGGTGGTTATTAATCAGCCCCAGCATTTT
CASSPHRVVVINQPQHF
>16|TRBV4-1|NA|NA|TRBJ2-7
TGCGCCAGCAGCCAAGCTTATCGTAGCGCCACCTACGAGCAGTACTTC
CASSQAYRSATYEQYF
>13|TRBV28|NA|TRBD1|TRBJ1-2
TGTGCCAGCAGTTCGGACAGGGTTTACGGCTACACCTTC
CASSSDRVYGYTF
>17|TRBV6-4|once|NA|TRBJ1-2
TGTGCCAGCAGTGACTCGAGGGTCGGCAGGGGCAATTATGGCTACACCTTC
CASSDSRVGRGNYGYTF
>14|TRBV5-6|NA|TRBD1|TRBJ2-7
TGTGCCAGCAGGAACACCACAGGGGGCTACGAGCAGTACTTC
CASRNTTGGYEQYF
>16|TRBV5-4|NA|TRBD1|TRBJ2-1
TGTGCCAGCAGCTTAGGGACAGGGAGCTCCTACAATGAGCAGTTCTTC
CASSLGTGSSYNEQFF
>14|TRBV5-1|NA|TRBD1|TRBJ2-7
TGCGCCAGCGACGACAGGGAACTCTCCTACGAGCAGTACTTC
CASDDRELSYEQYF
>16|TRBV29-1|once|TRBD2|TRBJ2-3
TGCAGCGTTGACAGGGAGACTAGCGGGAGTGCAGATACGCAGTATTTT
CSVDRETSGSADTQYF
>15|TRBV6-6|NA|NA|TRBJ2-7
TGTGCCAGCAGTTACCCCAGGACAGCCTCCTACGAGCAGTACTTC
CASSYPRTASYEQYF
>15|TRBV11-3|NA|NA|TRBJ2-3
TGTGCCAGCAGCCGAGATCTTTTGGGGCCAGATACGCAGTATTTT
CASSRDLLGPDTQYF
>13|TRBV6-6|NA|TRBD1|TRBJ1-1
TGTGCCAGCACTATACCCAGGGGGCAGTTAGCTTTCTTT
CASTIPRGQLAFF
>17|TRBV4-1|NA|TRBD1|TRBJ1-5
TGCGCCAGCAGCCAAGGGCCCTCCGGGACAGGTGACAAGCCCCAGCATTTT
CASSQGPSGTGDKPQHF
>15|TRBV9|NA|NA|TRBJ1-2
TGTGCCAGCAGCGTAGGGGAACGAAGAAACTATGGCTACACCTTC
CASSVGERRNYGYTF
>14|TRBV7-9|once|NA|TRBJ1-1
TGTGCCAGCAGCTTGCGGACGGCGAACACTGAAGCTTTCTTT
CASSLRTANTEAFF
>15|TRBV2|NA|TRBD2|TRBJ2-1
TGTGCCAGCAGCGTGTTAGCGGGGGCCCCCAGTGAGCAGTTCTTC
CASSVLAGAPSEQFF
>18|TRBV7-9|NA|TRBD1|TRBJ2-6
TGTGCCAGCAGCCCCGGGACAGGGGGCGCCTCTGGGGCCAACGTCCTGACTTTC
CASSPGTGGASGANVLTF
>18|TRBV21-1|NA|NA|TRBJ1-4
TGTGCCAGCAGCAGAGAAGACGGGACAGGGGTCTCTCGAGAAAAACTGTTTTTT
CASSREDGTGVSREKLFF
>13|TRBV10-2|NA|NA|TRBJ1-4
TGCGCCAGCAGTGAGGGACTAAATGAAAAACTGTTTTTT
CASSEGLNEKLFF
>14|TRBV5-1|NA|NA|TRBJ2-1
TGCGCCAGCAGCTTTTGGGCAGGGAATAATGAGCAGTTCTTC
CASSFWAGNNEQFF
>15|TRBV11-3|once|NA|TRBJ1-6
TGTGCCAGCAGCTTAACGGTTGGGATTAATTCACCCCTCCACTTT
CASSLTVGINSPLHF
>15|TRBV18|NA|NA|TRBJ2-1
TGTGCCAGCTCACCACCGGAAAGGGTAGGGGATGAGCAGTTCTTC
CASSPPERVGDEQFF
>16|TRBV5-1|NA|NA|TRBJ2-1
TGCGCCAGCAGCTTGTCTGGCGGGGCCTTCTACAATGAGCAGTTCTTC
CASSLSGGAFYNEQFF
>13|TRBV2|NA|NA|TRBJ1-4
TGTGCCAGCAGTAACATACGTAATGAAAAACTGTTTTTT
CASSNIRNEKLFF
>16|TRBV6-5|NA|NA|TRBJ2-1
TGTGCCAGCAGTTACTCGATCGTCCACCTTGGGAATGAGCAGTTCTTC
CASSYSIVHLGNEQFF
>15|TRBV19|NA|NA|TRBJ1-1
TGTGCCAGTAGTACCTACAGCTATGTGAACACTGAAGCTTTCTTT
CASSTYSYVNTEAFF